The T cell receptor beta chain described here comes from a study of CXCR3-negative and CXCR3-positive naive CD8 T cells. Whole-study findings and limits: CXCR3-positive naive cells carried more hydrophobic TRB CDR3s than CXCR3-negative ones.

About this clonotype itself: Its antigen is undetermined.

The CDR3 has 16 amino acids. Germline V lookup: CDR1 SGHAT, CDR2 FQNNGV. Each TRB cDNA library was prepared by 5' RACE (with UMI labels). For each CDR3 protein, TCRdb gives one entry from its re-call of the 5' RACE reads, without DNA. Recorded for this sample: roughly 110,000 distinct CDR3 sequences. This TCR was recovered from a human donor in good health. Some clones in this sample may be carry-over from other donors' samples. Sequencing used naive CXCR3+ CD8+ T cells from blood. Subset indicated: CD45RO-CCR7+CD27+CD95- naive CD8+ T cells expressing CXCR3 (TNR3+). The V and J genes are TRBV11-2 and TRBJ2-2; the D call from TCRdb, TRBD1, cannot be confirmed without DNA. The CDR3 is CASSLHRGGNTGELFF.